This is a list of T cell receptor beta chains from one sample in a study of molecular identifiers for immune sequencing clone quantification. TCRdb independently ran MiXCR on the PCR reads; one entry per CDR3 protein. In the table there are about 640,000 distinct CDR3 sequences, about 20% of which are singletons. Sequenced: naive CD8+ T cells from blood, with Jurkat cell RNA spiked in. The receptors originated from a human donor in good health. Some libraries in this study had Jurkat cell RNA spiked in. Each CDR3 is given with its conserved first and last residue. A D gene is named only where the DNA matches it firmly. Size is omitted from some rows. Given values are once, few, many or a class for expanded clones.

>TRBV30|TRBD2|TRBJ2-3|many
CAWSWGGTQYF
TGTGCCTGGAGTTGGGGGGGTACGCAGTATTTT
>TRBV27|TRBD1|TRBJ1-1|many
CASSLLGGYTEAFF
TGTGCCAGCAGTTTGCTAGGGGGCTACACTGAAGCTTTCTTT
>TRBV9|NA|TRBJ2-3|many
CASSVGGRLSTDTQYF
TGTGCCAGCAGCGTAGGGGGACGTCTAAGCACAGATACGCAGTATTTT
>TRBV6-2/TRBV6-3|TRBD1|TRBJ1-2|NA
CASSYPDRDHGYTF
TGTGCCAGCAGTTACCCGGACAGGGACCATGGCTACACCTTC
>TRBV6-1|NA|TRBJ2-1|NA
CTSSGRFGLNNNEQFF
TGTACCAGCAGTGGACGCTTCGGACTCAATAACAATGAGCAGTTCTTC
>TRBV7-2|NA|TRBJ1-6|many
CASSRSGANSPLHF
TGTGCCAGCAGCCGCTCGGGGGCTAATTCACCCCTCCACTTT
>TRBV7-6|NA|TRBJ2-7|many
CASSLAAGSHEQYF
TGTGCCAGCAGCTTAGCGGCTGGCAGCCACGAGCAGTACTTC
>TRBV19|TRBD2|TRBJ2-4|NA
CASSSGGGYLGTSGPMNIQYF
TGTGCCAGTAGCTCCGGGGGGGGGTATTTAGGGACTAGCGGGCCGATGAACATTCAGTACTTC
>TRBV15|NA|TRBJ2-1|many
CATSREEGQLMGEQFF
TGTGCCACCAGCAGAGAGGAAGGACAGCTCATGGGTGAGCAGTTCTTC
>TRBV19|NA|TRBJ1-1|NA
CASSIGRSTEAFF
TGTGCCAGTAGTATAGGACGGTCCACTGAAGCTTTCTTT
>TRBV7-9|TRBD1|TRBJ2-7|many
CASSFSRGTGSYEQYF
TGTGCCAGCAGCTTTTCGCGCGGGACAGGCTCCTACGAGCAGTACTTC
>TRBV19|NA|TRBJ2-7|NA
CASSILGGLLSDEQYF
TGTGCCAGTAGTATACTTGGAGGGTTACTCAGCGACGAGCAGTACTTC
>TRBV4-2|NA|TRBJ2-7|NA
CASSQGNLGNWEQYF
TGTGCCAGCAGCCAAGGGAATTTGGGAAATTGGGAGCAGTACTTC
>TRBV19|TRBD2|TRBJ2-1|few
CASSILTSGGNEQFF
TGTGCCAGTAGTATACTTACTAGCGGGGGCAATGAGCAGTTCTTC
>TRBV20-1|NA|TRBJ2-7|many
CSASGLTSYEQYF
TGCAGTGCTAGCGGACTAACTTCCTACGAGCAGTACTTC
>TRBV24-1|TRBD2|TRBJ2-1|NA
CATSGLEASGKYNEQFF
TGTGCCACCAGTGGTTTAGAGGCTAGCGGGAAGTACAATGAGCAGTTCTTC
>TRBV19|NA|TRBJ1-5|NA
CASRALTGSNSNQPQHF
TGTGCCAGTAGAGCCCTCACAGGCTCTAATAGCAATCAGCCCCAGCATTTT
>TRBV15|TRBD2|TRBJ2-5|few
CATSRKTSGETQYF
TGTGCCACCAGCAGAAAGACTAGCGGAGAGACCCAGTACTTC
>TRBV30|TRBD2|TRBJ2-4|many
CAWIPFGLAGGPSTKNIQYF
TGTGCCTGGATACCTTTTGGACTAGCGGGAGGGCCCTCGACCAAAAACATTCAGTACTTC
>TRBV5-1|NA|TRBJ2-3|few
CASSSTVYNTDTQYF
TGCGCCAGCAGCTCAACAGTATATAACACAGATACGCAGTATTTT
>TRBV7-2|NA|TRBJ2-2|many
CASSLGHTGELFF
TGTGCCAGCAGCTTAGGGCACACCGGGGAGCTGTTTTTT
>TRBV7-6|TRBD1|TRBJ2-2|few
CASSSEGTGDNTGELFF
TGTGCCAGCAGCTCCGAAGGGACAGGGGACAACACCGGGGAGCTGTTTTTT
>TRBV4-3|TRBD2|TRBJ2-1|few
CASSPTSGGGNEQFF
TGCGCCAGCAGCCCCACTAGCGGAGGGGGAAATGAGCAGTTCTTC
>TRBV3-1|TRBD1|TRBJ2-2|NA
CASSQDWAGGGELFF
TGTGCCAGCAGCCAAGATTGGGCAGGGGGTGGGGAGCTGTTTTTT
>TRBV11-2|NA|TRBJ2-7|NA
CASSLGLGVEYEQYF
TGTGCCAGCAGCTTAGGGCTGGGAGTTGAGTACGAGCAGTACTTC
>TRBV7-9|NA|TRBJ1-6|many
CASSSPTSENSPLHF
TGTGCCAGCAGCTCACCCACGTCGGAGAATTCACCCCTCCACTTT
>TRBV7-9|NA|TRBJ2-7|NA
CASSFGTGVSYGQYF
TGTGCCAGCAGCTTTGGCACGGGGGTATCCTACGGGCAGTACTTC
>TRBV24-1|NA|TRBJ2-7|few
CATSDTGPPYEQYF
TGTGCCACCAGTGATACGGGTCCCCCCTACGAGCAGTACTTC
>TRBV12-3/TRBV12-4|TRBD1|TRBJ1-5|many
CASSLEGARNQPQHF
TGTGCCAGCAGTTTGGAGGGGGCGCGCAATCAGCCCCAGCATTTT
>TRBV20-1|NA|TRBJ2-7|many
CSAMYGTASAYYEQYF
TGCAGTGCTATGTACGGGACAGCTAGCGCGTACTACGAGCAGTACTTC
>TRBV4-1|NA|TRBJ1-5|many
CASSPRDNGNQPQHF
TGCGCCAGCAGCCCCCGGGACAATGGCAATCAGCCCCAGCATTTT
>TRBV12-3/TRBV12-4|TRBD2|TRBJ2-7|NA
CASSTSGTDVSCEQYF
TGTGCCAGCAGCACTAGCGGCACTGACGTTTCCTGCGAGCAGTACTTC
>TRBV19|NA|TRBJ2-3|many
CASSIMASADTQYF
TGTGCCAGTAGTATTATGGCTAGCGCAGATACGCAGTATTTT
>TRBV27|TRBD1|TRBJ2-5|many
CASSPQDRARVQQETQYF
TGTGCCAGCAGTCCCCAAGACAGGGCTCGCGTACAACAAGAGACCCAGTACTTC
>TRBV7-9|NA|TRBJ2-1|NA
CASGSTGREQFF
TGTGCCAGCGGGAGCACAGGAAGGGAGCAGTTCTTC
>TRBV30|TRBD1|TRBJ1-4|few
CAWSADRVTNEKLFF
TGTGCCTGGAGTGCCGACAGGGTTACTAATGAAAAACTGTTTTTT
>TRBV6-1|NA|TRBJ2-6|many
CASSAQSGANVLTF
TGTGCCAGCAGTGCTCAATCTGGGGCCAACGTCCTGACTTTC
>TRBV4-3|NA|TRBJ1-1|many
CASSPIQGFAEAFF
TGCGCCAGCAGCCCAATACAGGGTTTCGCTGAAGCTTTCTTT
>TRBV9|NA|TRBJ1-6|many
CASSVGTRNNSPLHF
TGTGCCAGCAGCGTAGGAACACGGAATAATTCACCCCTCCACTTT